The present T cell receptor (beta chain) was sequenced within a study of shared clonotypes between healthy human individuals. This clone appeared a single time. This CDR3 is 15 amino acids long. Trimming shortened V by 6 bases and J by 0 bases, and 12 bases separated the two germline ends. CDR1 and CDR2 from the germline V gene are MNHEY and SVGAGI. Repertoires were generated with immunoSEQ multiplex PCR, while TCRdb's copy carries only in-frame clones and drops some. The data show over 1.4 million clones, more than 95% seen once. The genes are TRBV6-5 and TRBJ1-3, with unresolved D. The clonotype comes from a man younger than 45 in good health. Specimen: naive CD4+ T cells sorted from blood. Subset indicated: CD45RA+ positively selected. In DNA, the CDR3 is TGTGCCAGCAGGACCCGGGTGAACTCTGGAAACACCATATATTTT. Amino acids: CASRTRVNSGNTIYF.